A single T cell receptor (beta chain) is shown here with its context. How the authors handled the data: Reference gene primer amplification gave nucleated cell count estimates. Sequenced by immunoSEQ multiplex PCR; TCRdb stores in-frame clones only, minus some. V, J and clone size are those of that table, while D and trimming were read from the DNA. This table holds about 180,000 clones, roughly 88% found once. V was shortened by 5 bases and J by 5 bases, with 9 bases between the two germline ends. The CDR3 runs to 12 residues. CDR1 is SEHNR and CDR2 is FQNEAQ in the germline V gene (reference sequence). The data are from a study of blood T cell repertoires in COVID-19. Study-wide background: T cells, B-cell-depleted T cells, or PBMCs provided the cDNA or gDNA that served as material.

The cohort comprised adults aged about 18 to 100 years residing in 20 to 25 US areas. Sequenced sample: PBMCs or T cells enriched from blood (not recorded which). This receptor was identified in a young woman who had recovered from COVID-19. The chain links TRBV7-9 to TRBJ1-1; D is possibly TRBD1 (5 bases). The CDR3 protein is CASSARVTEAFF. CDR3 DNA sequence: TGTGCCAGCAGCGCCAGGGTAACTGAAGCTTTCTTT.